This is a list of T cell receptor beta chains from one sample in a study of T cell changes during pregnancy in multiple sclerosis. Some clones are missing from TCRdb's copy, which holds only in-frame ones; the method was immunoSEQ multiplex PCR. Seen here are nearly 110,000 clones, 85% to 95% observed once, and the top ten hold 0.78%. The sample in question was peripheral blood, obtained in the third trimester of pregnancy. The source of these receptors is a female donor in good health, enrolled as a control in a pregnancy study. Both conserved end residues are trimmed from each CDR3. The order of the fields is J gene, V gene, D gene, CDR3 protein. D genes are given only for firm matches.

J gene: TRBJ2-3
V gene: TRBV4-2
D gene: NA
CDR3 protein: ASSQDPGADTQY

J gene: TRBJ2-5
V gene: TRBV7-8
D gene: NA
CDR3 protein: ASSLEGMDQETQY

J gene: TRBJ2-7
V gene: TRBV5-1
D gene: NA
CDR3 protein: ASSLAMGRGDEQY

J gene: TRBJ1-1
V gene: TRBV5-5
D gene: NA
CDR3 protein: ASSLEDGRANTEAF

J gene: TRBJ1-4
V gene: TRBV30
D gene: NA
CDR3 protein: AWSSQGSEKLF

J gene: TRBJ1-2
V gene: TRBV21-1
D gene: NA
CDR3 protein: ASSVPGQGGGIENGYT

J gene: TRBJ2-7
V gene: TRBV2
D gene: TRBD1
CDR3 protein: ASSEVGDRHR

J gene: TRBJ1-2
V gene: TRBV18
D gene: TRBD1
CDR3 protein: ASSPGTASQGNYGYT

J gene: TRBJ2-1
V gene: TRBV7-9
D gene: TRBD1
CDR3 protein: ASSLFDRGYEQF

J gene: TRBJ1-6
V gene: TRBV5-4
D gene: NA
CDR3 protein: ASSLDTFNSPLH

J gene: TRBJ1-5
V gene: TRBV7-9
D gene: TRBD1
CDR3 protein: ASSLGQGEGSNQPQH

J gene: TRBJ2-1
V gene: TRBV5-1
D gene: TRBD2
CDR3 protein: ASSTKVLAGGVYNEQF

J gene: TRBJ1-2
V gene: TRBV4-1
D gene: TRBD1
CDR3 protein: ASSQAAGGDYGYT

J gene: TRBJ2-6
V gene: TRBV19
D gene: NA
CDR3 protein: ASSRGLSGANVLT

J gene: TRBJ1-1
V gene: TRBV7-9
D gene: NA
CDR3 protein: ASSKRYVNTEAF

J gene: TRBJ2-2
V gene: TRBV7-8
D gene: TRBD1
CDR3 protein: ASSSTTGLAGELF

J gene: TRBJ1-1
V gene: TRBV30
D gene: NA
CDR3 protein: AWSVIRGLGEAF

J gene: TRBJ2-7
V gene: TRBV6-1
D gene: NA
CDR3 protein: ASIQAELREQY

J gene: TRBJ1-6
V gene: TRBV7-9
D gene: NA
CDR3 protein: ASSLQGSPLH

J gene: TRBJ1-5
V gene: TRBV7-2
D gene: NA
CDR3 protein: ASSLMGHLSNQPQH

J gene: TRBJ1-1
V gene: TRBV6-6
D gene: TRBD1
CDR3 protein: ASKPGQGERDTEAF

J gene: TRBJ1-2
V gene: TRBV6-1
D gene: TRBD1
CDR3 protein: ASSEAPGQNYGYT

J gene: TRBJ2-3
V gene: TRBV7-3
D gene: TRBD1
CDR3 protein: ASSSTGVSTDTQY

J gene: TRBJ2-5
V gene: TRBV4-1
D gene: TRBD1
CDR3 protein: ASSRGTGGQETQY

J gene: TRBJ1-2
V gene: TRBV7-9
D gene: NA
CDR3 protein: ASSLEPGRTRGGYT

J gene: TRBJ2-7
V gene: TRBV6-4
D gene: NA
CDR3 protein: ASSAYGGSYEQY

J gene: TRBJ1-2
V gene: TRBV9
D gene: TRBD1
CDR3 protein: ASSIGTGDGYT

J gene: TRBJ1-2
V gene: TRBV7-2
D gene: NA
CDR3 protein: ASSPHGGQDGYT

J gene: TRBJ2-7
V gene: TRBV7-2
D gene: TRBD1
CDR3 protein: ASSLASDREYEQY

J gene: TRBJ1-6
V gene: TRBV7-3
D gene: TRBD1
CDR3 protein: ASSRDRGYNSPLH

J gene: TRBJ2-2
V gene: TRBV29-1
D gene: TRBD2
CDR3 protein: SVRGTSGNTGELF

J gene: TRBJ2-5
V gene: TRBV7-9
D gene: TRBD2
CDR3 protein: ASSLDIGGGGETQY

J gene: TRBJ2-3
V gene: TRBV5-1
D gene: TRBD1
CDR3 protein: ASSSRDSPSTDTQY

J gene: TRBJ1-4
V gene: TRBV30
D gene: NA
CDR3 protein: AWSILGLGEKLF

J gene: TRBJ1-1
V gene: TRBV30
D gene: NA
CDR3 protein: AWNLMNTEAF

J gene: TRBJ1-3
V gene: TRBV7-2
D gene: TRBD1
CDR3 protein: ASSFTTGGGGNTIY